The next 30 T cell receptor beta chains were all read from a single sample in a study of breast tumors, draining lymph nodes, adjacent tissues. The lymph nodes were axillary draining lymph nodes from breast cancer patients. TCRdb itself ran the multiplex PCR reads through MiXCR, one entry per CDR3 protein. The sample shows about 270,000 distinct CDR3 sequences, 30% to 35% of them seen only once. The sequenced sample was axillary lymph node tissue. The receptors come from a female donor with breast cancer. Some clones in this sample may be carry-over from other donors' samples.

This clonotype was counted many times. The chain couples TRBV7-8 to TRBJ1-4; D is possibly TRBD1 (5 bases). The CDR3 length is 17 residues. Per the germline V gene, CDR1 is SGHVS and CDR2 is FQNEAQ. Trimming took 6 bases from V and 0 from J, leaving 17 bases between them. The CDR3 nucleotides are TGTGCCAGCAGACCCTCCCTTGGGGGTGCAACTAATGAAAAACTGTTTTTT. The encoded protein is CASRPSLGGATNEKLFF. Supplemented by reference TRBV7-8 and TRBJ1-4, the full variable domain reads GAGVSQSPRYKVAKRGQDVALRCDPISGHVSLFWYQQALGQGPEFLTYFQNEAQLDKSGLPSDRFFAERPEGSVSTLKIQRTQQEDSAVYLCASRPSLGGATNEKLFFGSGTQLSVL.

Note on this clonotype: This could be a read error, since a much larger clone is one nucleotide away. V and J are TRBV5-6 and TRBJ2-1, with a tentative D call TRBD2 (5 bases). Germline V CDR1 and CDR2: SGHDT, YYEEEE. This CDR3 has 13 residues. V gave up 2 bases and J gave up 11 bases, with 14 bases separating them. CDR3 bases: TGTGCCAGCAGCTTCCTTAGCGCGAATAAGCAGTTCTTC. It codes for CASSFLSANKQFF.

This clonotype was seen at least ten times. The CDR3 is CASSPGLALEQYF. As DNA, the CDR3 is TGTGCCAGCAGCCCGGGACTAGCCCTCGAGCAGTACTTC. V usage is TRBV12-3 or TRBV12-4 and J usage is TRBJ2-7; 9 bases agree with TRBD2. The CDR3 has 13 amino acids. With 6 bases clipped from V and 6 bases from J, the junction kept 6 bases outside the gene matches.

The chain carries TRBV3-1 and TRBJ1-3, with no clear D. Germline CDR1 LGHDT, CDR2 YNNKEL (reference sequence). This CDR3 region has 16 residues. V shed 1 base and J shed 1 base, with 11 bases lying between them. CDR3 sequence: CASSQVPPGSGNTIYF. Written as DNA, the CDR3 is TGTGCCAGCAGCCAAGTACCTCCCGGATCTGGAAACACCATATATTTT.

This clonotype was detected ten times or more. V gene TRBV25-1 combines with J gene TRBJ2-5; 7 bases match TRBD1. This CDR3 has 14 residues. In germline, CDR1 is MGHDK, CDR2 SYGVNS. V lost 2 bases and J lost 5; bases outside the gene matches: 5. In nucleotides, the CDR3 is TGTGCCAGCAGTGAACGCGACAGGGCTGAGACCCAGTACTTC. It codes for CASSERDRAETQYF.

The chain employs TRBV5-5 and TRBJ1-1, with 8 bases fitting TRBD1. The V gene's germline CDR1 is SGHKS and CDR2 YYEKEE (reference sequence). CDR3 length: 14 residues. Germline trimming cut 3 bases from V and 0 bases from J; bases unmatched to any gene: 1. As DNA, the CDR3 is TGTGCCAGCAGCTGGACAGGGTTGAACACTGAAGCTTTCTTT. It codes for CASSWTGLNTEAFF.

The sample holds many counts of this clonotype. V usage is TRBV11-1 and J usage is TRBJ2-5; 7 bases agree with TRBD2. The CDR3 has 15 residues. CDR1 SGHAT and CDR2 FQDESV come from the germline V gene (reference sequence). After removal of 5 bases from V and 0 bases from J, the junction contained 6 bases not matched to a gene. This CDR3 is CASSGGLQYQETQYF. The CDR3 DNA sequence: TGTGCCAGCAGCGGGGGACTACAGTACCAAGAGACCCAGTACTTC.

As to this clonotype: This sequence may be a read error, since a much larger clone differs from it by one base. The V gene is TRBV6-5, the J gene TRBJ2-5; D may be TRBD2 (5 bases). V dropped 6 bases and J dropped 5 bases, with 19 bases sitting between them. The CDR3 covers 15 residues. Germline V lookup: CDR1 MNHEY, CDR2 SVGAGI. The chain's CDR3 is CASSPGGSPVETQYF. In DNA form, the CDR3 reads TGTGCCAGCAGCCCCGGAGGAAGCCCTGTCGAGACCCAGTACTTC.

The chain employs TRBV6-2 or TRBV6-3 and TRBJ2-5; 8 bases match TRBD2. The J segment lost 2 bases and the V segment lost 5 bases, leaving 10 bases of the junction unmatched. The CDR3 spans 16 residues. The germline V gene encodes CDR1 MNHEY and CDR2 SVGEGT. The CDR3 sequence: CASSPVAGSTQETQYF. The CDR3 nucleotides read TGTGCCAGCAGTCCCGTAGCGGGGTCGACGCAAGAGACCCAGTACTTC.

This rearrangement joins TRBV29-1 to TRBJ2-5; maybe TRBD1 (6 bases). This CDR3 contains 13 residues. Germline V gene data show CDR1 as SQVTM and CDR2 as ANQGSEA. The germline V and J ends were trimmed by 4 bases and 4 bases, with 13 bases remaining between them. The CDR3 reads CSVAQGRGETQYF. For the CDR3, the DNA is TGCAGCGTTGCCCAGGGGAGAGGAGAGACCCAGTACTTC.

This clonotype appeared many times. The gene calls are TRBV11-2 and TRBJ2-1; 11 bases fit TRBD2. CDR3 size: 18 residues. Trimming cost V 1 base and J 3 bases; bases outside gene matches: 8. Germline lookup yields CDR1 SGHAT and CDR2 FQNNGV. The CDR3 sequence is CASSLGQVSGRVYNEQFF. In nucleotides, the CDR3 is TGTGCCAGCAGCTTAGGACAAGTTAGCGGGAGGGTCTACAATGAGCAGTTCTTC.

Turning to this clonotype: It may be a read error: a sequence one base away is much more abundant. V and J are TRBV12-5 and TRBJ2-1; 9 nucleotides align to TRBD1. The V gene's germline CDR1 is LGHNT and CDR2 FRNRAP. CDR3 size: 14 residues. The CDR3 loop is CASVGTGLLNVQFF. The CDR3 DNA sequence: TGTGCCAGTGTGGGGACAGGGCTCTTAAATGTGCAGTTCTTC.

The sample holds a few counts of this clonotype. The chain employs TRBV27 and TRBJ2-1; the D gene is possibly TRBD2 (6 bases). This CDR3 has 12 amino acids. Trimming removed 2 bases from V and 10 bases from J, with 9 bases in between. CDR1 MNHEY and CDR2 SMNVEV come from the germline V gene (reference sequence). In DNA, the CDR3 is TGTGCCAGCAGTTTACGTAGCGGAGAGCAGTTCTTC. This codes for CASSLRSGEQFF.

This clonotype was counted between two and nine times. The chain recombines TRBV30 with TRBJ2-7; 9 positions agree with TRBD1. Germline V CDR1 and CDR2: GTSNPN, SVGIG (reference sequence). The J segment lost 6 bases and the V segment lost 2 bases, leaving 11 bases of the junction unmatched. The CDR3 contains 15 residues. CDR3 region: CAWSPTARTGVEQYF. The CDR3 nucleotides read TGTGCCTGGAGTCCCACGGCCAGGACAGGGGTCGAGCAGTACTTC.

The CDR3: CASSLASSGRVDTQYF. Written as DNA, the CDR3 is TGTGCCAGCAGCTTAGCGTCTAGCGGGAGAGTGGATACGCAGTATTTT. The rearrangement uses TRBV7-9 and TRBJ2-3; 10 nucleotides line up with TRBD2. CDR1 and CDR2 from the germline V gene are SEHNR and FQNEAQ (reference sequence). V shed 0 bases and J 6 bases; nucleotides not matched to a gene: 6. The CDR3 runs 16 residues.

In its sample, this clonotype was seen many times. This rearrangement joins TRBV20-1 to TRBJ2-1; D possibly corresponds to TRBD2 (6 bases). The CDR3 has 15 residues. V lost 1 base, J lost 7 bases, and 17 bases lay in between. Germline values: CDR1 DFQATT, CDR2 SNEGSKA (reference sequence). The CDR3 DNA reads TGCAGTGCTAGAGTTGACTGGCGGGATTTAAATGAGCAGTTCTTC. Protein: CSARVDWRDLNEQFF.

This clonotype occurred many times. V gene TRBV2 combines with J gene TRBJ2-3; 7 bases map to TRBD1. The CDR3 consists of 13 residues. J lost 4 bases, V lost 10 bases, and 8 bases had no gene match. Germline V gene data show CDR1 as SNHLY and CDR2 as FYNNEI. CDR3 nucleotides: TGTGCCATGGTAGGGGGCGCCTCAGATACGCAGTATTTT. Its translation: CAMVGGASDTQYF.

This clonotype was seen a handful of times. The gene calls are TRBV5-4 and TRBJ2-7, with D tentatively TRBD1 or TRBD2 (5 bases each). The CDR3 totals 15 residues. The germline CDR1 and CDR2 sequences are SGHNT and YYREEE (reference sequence). The V end lost 6 bases, the J end lost 2 bases, and 18 bases lay between the germline ends. The CDR3 nucleotides read TGTGCCAGCACACCGGGACCTCAGGACCCCTACGAGCAGTACTTC. As protein: CASTPGPQDPYEQYF. The full variable domain, in which reference TRBV5-4 and TRBJ2-7 provide the parts outside the CDR3, is ETGVTQSPTHLIKTRGQQVTLRCSSQSGHNTVSWYQQALGQGPQFIFQYYREEENGRGNFPPRFSGLQFPNYSSELNVNALELDDSALYLCASTPGPQDPYEQYFGPGTRLTVT.

A note on this clonotype: A much larger clone differs from this one at a single base, so this may be a read error. The chain is built from TRBV20-1 and TRBJ2-1; D is uncertain. Germline-derived CDR1 and CDR2 are DFQATT and SNEGSKA (reference sequence). The CDR3 spans 14 residues. Here the CDR3 reads CSARVAFTYTEQFF. The CDR3 nucleotides read TGCAGTGCTAGGGTGGCCTTTACCTACACTGAGCAGTTCTTC.

This clonotype was observed at least ten times. The chain combines TRBV7-9 with TRBJ2-1, with D unresolved. Germline values: CDR1 SEHNR, CDR2 FQNEAQ (reference sequence). The length of the CDR3 is 15 residues. V was pared by 0 bases and J by 7 bases, with 13 bases between. This CDR3 is CASSLALLLGNEQFF. The CDR3 nucleotides read TGTGCCAGCAGCTTAGCGCTTTTATTGGGTAATGAGCAGTTCTTC.

The rearrangement links TRBV30 to TRBJ1-2, with D possibly matching TRBD1 (6 bases). The CDR3 consists of 13 residues. Looked up from germline, CDR1 is GTSNPN and CDR2 is SVGIG (reference sequence). V gave up 2 bases and J gave up 7 bases, with 14 bases separating them. CDR3 amino acids: CAWSLGGASGYTF. The CDR3 DNA follows: TGTGCCTGGAGTTTGGGGGGCGCGAGTGGCTACACCTTC.

This clonotype was recorded at least ten times. The chain uses TRBV10-1 and TRBJ2-2; D is undetermined. Germline V gene lookup returns CDR1 WNHNN and CDR2 SYGVQD (reference sequence). The V gene lost 4 bases and the J gene lost 2 bases, with 8 bases spanning the gap. This CDR3 is 14 amino acids long. The DNA for the CDR3 is TGCGCCAGCAGTGTCCAGGTTAACACCGGGGAGCTGTTTTTT. It translates to CASSVQVNTGELFF.

Remarks on this clonotype: A much larger clone is a single base away; this may be a read error. V usage is TRBV9 and J usage is TRBJ2-1; TRBD2 agrees at 11 bases. Germline lookup yields CDR1 SGDLS and CDR2 YYNGEE. V was pared by 1 base and J by 6 bases, with 24 bases of the junction left unmatched. This CDR3 is 22 amino acids long. This chain's CDR3 is CASSVPLTSGSRSGVGCNEQFF. The CDR3 coding sequence is TGTGCCAGCAGCGTACCCCTAACTAGCGGGAGTAGGTCGGGGGTAGGATGCAATGAGCAGTTCTTC. The whole variable domain, remainder taken from reference TRBV9 and TRBJ2-1, is DSGVTQTPKHLITATGQRVTLRCSPRSGDLSVYWYQQSLDQGLQFLIQYYNGEERAKGNILERFSAQQFPDLHSELNLSSLELGDSALYFCASSVPLTSGSRSGVGCNEQFFGPGTRLTVL.

The chain is built from TRBV20-1 and TRBJ1-1; a weak D match, TRBD1 (6 bases). There are 15 residues in the CDR3. Germline values: CDR1 DFQATT, CDR2 SNEGSKA (reference sequence). Trimming stripped 0 bases from V and 0 bases from J, with 11 bases between. This CDR3 reads CSARDFRGLNTEAFF. The DNA of the CDR3 is TGCAGTGCTAGAGATTTCAGGGGCCTGAACACTGAAGCTTTCTTT.

This clonotype turned up a few times. The V and J genes are TRBV7-9 and TRBJ1-1, with D possibly being TRBD1 (6 bases). The CDR3 is made up of 14 amino acids. Looked up from germline, CDR1 is SEHNR and CDR2 is FQNEAQ (reference sequence). Trimming pared 3 bases from V and 2 bases from J, leaving 10 bases between. DNA for the CDR3: TGTGCCAGCAGCTTGGGGGCTTTCAACACTGAAGCTTTCTTT. It yields the protein CASSLGAFNTEAFF.

This clonotype was seen ten or more times. This chain uses TRBV7-8 with TRBJ1-2; D is unclear. The germline V gene has CDR1 SGHVS and CDR2 FQNEAQ. The CDR3 extends over 13 amino acids. V dropped 0 bases and J dropped 6 bases, with 8 bases sitting between them. The CDR3 protein is CASSLALVDGYTF. CDR3 DNA: TGTGCCAGCAGCTTAGCGCTGGTCGATGGCTACACCTTC.

The chain carries TRBV2 and TRBJ2-7; 9 nucleotides align to TRBD2. CDR1 and CDR2 from the germline V gene are SNHLY and FYNNEI. Trimming cost V 1 base and J 4 bases; bases outside gene matches: 11. The CDR3 has 17 residues. The CDR3 region is CASSEVGSGRLLYEQYF. The CDR3 nucleotides are TGTGCCAGCAGTGAAGTCGGTAGCGGGAGATTGCTATACGAGCAGTACTTC.

This clonotype was detected only a few times. A clone one base away is much larger, so this may be a read error. This chain uses TRBV15 with TRBJ2-1, with 12 bases lining up with TRBD2. CDR3 length equals 21 residues. The germline gives CDR1 LNHNV, CDR2 YYDKDF (reference sequence). CDR3 DNA sequence: TGTGCCACCAGCAGAGATGCCCGCGGGCTAGCGGGAGGGGGCTCCTACAATGACCAGTTCTTC. This translates into CATSRDARGLAGGGSYNDQFF.

This clonotype was found a few times. This chain connects TRBV11-3 to TRBJ2-1; TRBD2 matches at 9 bases. Germline CDR1 SGHNT, CDR2 YENEEA. The CDR3 loop spans 15 amino acids. The ends lost 8 bases at V and 8 bases at J; junction bases unmatched: 13. The CDR3 loop is CASSPLASGIDEQFF. The CDR3, as DNA: TGTGCCAGCTCACCACTGGCTAGCGGGATCGATGAGCAGTTCTTC.

In this sample, this clonotype turned up many times. The chain carries TRBV11-3 and TRBJ2-5; TRBD1 aligns across 9 bases. V shed 5 bases and J 5 bases; nucleotides not matched to a gene: 3. The CDR3 extends over 13 amino acids. Germline CDR1 is SGHNT and CDR2 is YENEEA. CDR3 amino acids: CASSTDRGETQYF. In DNA, the CDR3 is TGTGCCAGCAGCACAGACAGGGGGGAGACCCAGTACTTC.